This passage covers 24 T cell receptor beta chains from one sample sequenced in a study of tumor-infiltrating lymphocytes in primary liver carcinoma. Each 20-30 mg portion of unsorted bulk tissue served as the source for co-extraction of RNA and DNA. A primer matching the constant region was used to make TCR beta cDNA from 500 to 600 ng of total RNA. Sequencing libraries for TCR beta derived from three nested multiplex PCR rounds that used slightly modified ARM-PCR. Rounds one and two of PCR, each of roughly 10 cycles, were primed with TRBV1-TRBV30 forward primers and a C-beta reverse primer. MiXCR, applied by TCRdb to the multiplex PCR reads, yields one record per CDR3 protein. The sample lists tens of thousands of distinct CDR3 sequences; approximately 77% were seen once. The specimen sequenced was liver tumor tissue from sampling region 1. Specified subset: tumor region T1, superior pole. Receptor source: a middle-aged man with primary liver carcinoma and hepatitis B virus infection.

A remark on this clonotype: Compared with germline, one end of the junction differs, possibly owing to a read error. CDR3 protein: CASSQRGSGPSTDMQYF. In DNA form, the CDR3 reads TGTGCCAGCAGTCAAAGGGGGAGCGGACCTTCCACAGATATGCAGTATTTT. The chain carries TRBV14 and TRBJ2-3; tentatively, D is TRBD1 (6 bases). Germline V gene data show CDR1 as SGHDN and CDR2 as FVKESK. This CDR3 has 17 amino acids.

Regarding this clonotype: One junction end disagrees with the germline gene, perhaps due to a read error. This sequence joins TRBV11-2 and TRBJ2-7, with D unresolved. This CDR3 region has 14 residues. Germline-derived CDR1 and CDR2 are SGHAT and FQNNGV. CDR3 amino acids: CARSLIDRAYEQYF. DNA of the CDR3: TGTGCCAGAAGCTTAATCGACCGTGCCTACGAGCAGTACTTC.

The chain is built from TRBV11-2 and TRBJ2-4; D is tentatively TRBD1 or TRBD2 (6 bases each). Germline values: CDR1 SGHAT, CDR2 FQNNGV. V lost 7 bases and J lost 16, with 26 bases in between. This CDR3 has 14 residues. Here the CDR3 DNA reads TGTGCCAGCAACCCCCAACGGGGGTGGGACACTCAATACTTC. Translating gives CASNPQRGWDTQYF.

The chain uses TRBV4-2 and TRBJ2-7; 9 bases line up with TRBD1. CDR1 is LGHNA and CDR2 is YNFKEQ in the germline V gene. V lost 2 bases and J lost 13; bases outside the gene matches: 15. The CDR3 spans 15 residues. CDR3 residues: CASSQLTEQGARHYF. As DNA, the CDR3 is TGTGCCAGCAGCCAACTCACTGAACAGGGGGCGCGGCATTACTTC.

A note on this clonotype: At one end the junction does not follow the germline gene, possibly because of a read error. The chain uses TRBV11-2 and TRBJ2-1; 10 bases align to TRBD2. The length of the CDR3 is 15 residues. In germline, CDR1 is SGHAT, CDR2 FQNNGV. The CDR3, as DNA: TGTGTCAGCAGCTTAGGCCTAGCGGGAGTGGAAGAGCAGTTCTTC. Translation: CVSSLGLAGVEEQFF. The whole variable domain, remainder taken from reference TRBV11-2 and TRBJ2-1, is EAGVAQSPRYKIIEKRQSVAFWCNPISGHATLYWYQQILGQGPKLLIQFQNNGVVDDSQLPKDRFSAERLKGVDSTLKIQPAKLEDSAVYLCVSSLGLAGVEEQFFGPGTRLTVL.

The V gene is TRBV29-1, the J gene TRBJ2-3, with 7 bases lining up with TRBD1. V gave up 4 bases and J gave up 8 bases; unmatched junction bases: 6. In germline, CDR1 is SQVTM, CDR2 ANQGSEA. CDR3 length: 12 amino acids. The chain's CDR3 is CSVVGTASTQYF. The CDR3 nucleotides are TGCAGCGTTGTCGGGACAGCAAGTACGCAGTATTTT.

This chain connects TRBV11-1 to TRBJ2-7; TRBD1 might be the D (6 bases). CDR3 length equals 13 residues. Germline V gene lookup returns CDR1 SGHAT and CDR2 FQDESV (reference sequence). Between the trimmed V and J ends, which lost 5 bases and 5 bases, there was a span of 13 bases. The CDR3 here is CASSRQGFNEQYF. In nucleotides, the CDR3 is TGTGCCAGCAGCCGCCAGGGGTTTAACGAGCAGTACTTC. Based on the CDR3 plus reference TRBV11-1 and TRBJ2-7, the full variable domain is EAEVAQSPRYKITEKSQAVAFWCDPISGHATLYWYRQILGQGPELLVQFQDESVVDDSQLPKDRFSAERLKGVDSTLKIQPAELGDSAMYLCASSRQGFNEQYFGPGTRLTVT.

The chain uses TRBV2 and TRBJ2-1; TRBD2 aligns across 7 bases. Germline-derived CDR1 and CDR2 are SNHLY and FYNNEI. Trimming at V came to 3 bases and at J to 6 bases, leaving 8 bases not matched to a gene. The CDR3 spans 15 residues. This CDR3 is CASSESERELNEQFF. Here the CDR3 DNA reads TGTGCCAGCAGTGAGTCTGAGCGGGAACTCAATGAGCAGTTCTTC.

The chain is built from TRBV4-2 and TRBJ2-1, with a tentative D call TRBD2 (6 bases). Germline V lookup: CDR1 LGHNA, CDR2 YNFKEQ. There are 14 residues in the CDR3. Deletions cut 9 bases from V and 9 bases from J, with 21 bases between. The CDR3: CASNQEPEGGEQFF. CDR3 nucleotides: TGTGCCAGTAACCAAGAACCAGAGGGAGGTGAGCAGTTCTTC.

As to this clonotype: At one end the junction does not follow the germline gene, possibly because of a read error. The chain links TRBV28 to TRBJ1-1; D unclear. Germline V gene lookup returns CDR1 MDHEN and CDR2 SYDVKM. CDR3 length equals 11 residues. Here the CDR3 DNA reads TGTGCCAGCAGCCCCGGGGTTGAAGCCTTCTTT. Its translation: CASSPGVEAFF. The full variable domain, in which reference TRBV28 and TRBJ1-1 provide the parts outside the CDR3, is DVKVTQSSRYLVKRTGEKVFLECVQDMDHENMFWYRQDPGLGLRLIYFSYDVKMKEKGDIPEGYSVSREKKERFSLILESASTNQTSMYLCASSPGVEAFFGQGTRLTVV.

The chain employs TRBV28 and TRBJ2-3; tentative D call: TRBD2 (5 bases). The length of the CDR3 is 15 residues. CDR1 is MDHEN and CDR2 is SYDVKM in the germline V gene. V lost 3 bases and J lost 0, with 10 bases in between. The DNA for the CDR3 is TGTGCCAGCAGTTTTCGGGGATATAGCACAGATACGCAGTATTTT. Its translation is CASSFRGYSTDTQYF.

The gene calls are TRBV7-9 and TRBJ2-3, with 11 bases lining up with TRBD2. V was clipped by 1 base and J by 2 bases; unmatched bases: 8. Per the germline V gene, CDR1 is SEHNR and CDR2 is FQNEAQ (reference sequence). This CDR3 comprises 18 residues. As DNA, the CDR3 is TGTGCCAGCAGCTTAGGCAGTAGCGGGAGGGCTGACACAGATACGCAGTATTTT. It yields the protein CASSLGSSGRADTDTQYF.

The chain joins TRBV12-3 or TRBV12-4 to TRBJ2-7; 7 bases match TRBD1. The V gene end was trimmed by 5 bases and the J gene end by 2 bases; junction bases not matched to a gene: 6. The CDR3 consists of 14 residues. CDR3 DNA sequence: TGTGCCAGCAGTCCCCGGGACAGAGCCTACGAGCAGTACTTC. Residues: CASSPRDRAYEQYF.

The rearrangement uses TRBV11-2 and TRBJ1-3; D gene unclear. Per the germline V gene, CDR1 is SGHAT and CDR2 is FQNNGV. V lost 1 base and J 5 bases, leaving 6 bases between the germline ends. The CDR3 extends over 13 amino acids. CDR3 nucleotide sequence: TGTGCCAGCAGCTTAGGGTTCAGAAACACCATATATTTT. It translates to CASSLGFRNTIYF.

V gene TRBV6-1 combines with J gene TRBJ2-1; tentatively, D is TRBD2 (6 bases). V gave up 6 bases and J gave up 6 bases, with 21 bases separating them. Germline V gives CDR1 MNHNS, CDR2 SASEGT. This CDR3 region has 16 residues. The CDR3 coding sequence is TGTGCCAGCAGCGAGAGGCCTGGAGGGGTAACCAATGAGCAGTTCTTC. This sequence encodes CASSERPGGVTNEQFF.

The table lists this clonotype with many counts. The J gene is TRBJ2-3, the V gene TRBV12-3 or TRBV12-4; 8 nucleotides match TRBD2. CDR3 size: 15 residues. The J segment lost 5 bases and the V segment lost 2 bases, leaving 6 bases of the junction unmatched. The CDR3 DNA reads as TGTGCCAGCAGTTTATCAGCGGGAGCGGAAGATACGCAGTATTTT. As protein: CASSLSAGAEDTQYF.

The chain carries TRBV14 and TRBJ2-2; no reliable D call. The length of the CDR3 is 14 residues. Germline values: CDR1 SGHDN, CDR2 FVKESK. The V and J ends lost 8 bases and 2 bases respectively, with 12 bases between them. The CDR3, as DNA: TGTGCCAGCTCCGGGTGGGTCAACACCGGGGAGCTGTTTTTT. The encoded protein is CASSGWVNTGELFF.

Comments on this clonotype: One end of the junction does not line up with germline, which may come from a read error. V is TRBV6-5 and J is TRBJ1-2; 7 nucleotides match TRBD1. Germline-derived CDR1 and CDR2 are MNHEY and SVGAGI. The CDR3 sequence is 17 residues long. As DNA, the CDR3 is TGTGCAAGCAGTCTTTGCTATCCAGGGGGTACATTCTACAGCTACAGCTTC. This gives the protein CASSLCYPGGTFYSYSF.

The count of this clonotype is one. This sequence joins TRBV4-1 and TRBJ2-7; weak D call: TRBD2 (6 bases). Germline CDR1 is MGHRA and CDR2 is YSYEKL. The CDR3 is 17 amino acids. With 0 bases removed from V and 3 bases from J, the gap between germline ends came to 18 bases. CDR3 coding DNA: TGCGCCAGCAGCCAAGAGGAAGGTGAGCGGGCCCGCTACGAGCAGTACTTC. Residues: CASSQEEGERARYEQYF.

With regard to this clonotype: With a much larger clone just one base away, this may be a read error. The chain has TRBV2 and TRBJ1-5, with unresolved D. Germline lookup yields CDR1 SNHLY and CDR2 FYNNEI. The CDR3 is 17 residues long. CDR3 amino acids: CANSEALRVWDNQPQHF. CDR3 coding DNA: TGTGCCAACAGTGAAGCGCTTCGGGTGTGGGACAATCAGCCCCAGCATTTT.

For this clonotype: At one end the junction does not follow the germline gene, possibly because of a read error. CDR3 in amino acids: CASSLSLGGQGPTGELLF. CDR3 nucleotide sequence: TGTGCCAGCAGTTTAAGTTTAGGTGGGCAGGGCCCCACCGGGGAGCTGTTATTT. The chain recombines TRBV28 with TRBJ2-2; either TRBD1 or TRBD2 may fit D (5 bases each). This CDR3 comprises 18 residues. Germline V gene lookup returns CDR1 MDHEN and CDR2 SYDVKM.

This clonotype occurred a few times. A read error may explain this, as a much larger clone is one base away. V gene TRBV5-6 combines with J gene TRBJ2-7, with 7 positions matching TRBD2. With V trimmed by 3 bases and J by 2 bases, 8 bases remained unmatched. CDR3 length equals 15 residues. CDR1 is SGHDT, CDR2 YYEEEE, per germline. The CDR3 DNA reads TGTGCCAGCAGCTCACCGGGACGGGGGGCCTACGAGCAGTACTTC. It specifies CASSSPGRGAYEQYF.

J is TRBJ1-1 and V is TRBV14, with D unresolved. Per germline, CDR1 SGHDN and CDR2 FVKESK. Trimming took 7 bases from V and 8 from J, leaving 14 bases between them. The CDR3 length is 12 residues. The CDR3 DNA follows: TGTGCCAGCAACCAGGACCGGGCCGAAGCTTTCTTT. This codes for CASNQDRAEAFF.

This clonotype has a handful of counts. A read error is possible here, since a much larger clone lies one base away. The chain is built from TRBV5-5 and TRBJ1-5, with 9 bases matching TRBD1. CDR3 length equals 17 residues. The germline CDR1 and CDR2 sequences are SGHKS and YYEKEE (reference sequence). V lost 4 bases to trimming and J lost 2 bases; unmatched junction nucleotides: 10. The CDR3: CASSLDRGDTGNQPQHF. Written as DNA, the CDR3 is TGTGCCAGCAGCCTGGACAGGGGTGATACGGGCAATCAGCCCCAGCATTTT.